The clone carrying this TCR beta chain was seen a handful of times. Its antigen is unidentified. The junction and the germline gene differ at one end; a read error may be behind it. This sample was taken from a study of CD8+CD57+ T cells in acquired aplastic anemia. The study's findings and limits: Between patients and controls, CD8+ Simpson's diversity did not vary significantly. It was found that more than 25 CD8+ CDR3 sequences were shared between patients and controls.

Genomic DNA, the template, was used for profiling of the TCR beta VDJ and CDR3. TCRdb independently ran MiXCR on the reads; one entry per CDR3 protein. The sample consists of around 170,000 distinct CDR3 sequences, nearly 50% of them appearing once. CDR3 size: 15 residues. The germline V gene encodes CDR1 ENHRY and CDR2 SYGVKD. CD8+CD57+ cell expansion, shown by flow cytometry, had occurred in the patients selected for sequencing. Severe acquired aplastic anemia was present in every patient. The source is a human donor with aplastic anemia. The specimen was sorted CD4+, CD8+, or CD8+CD57+ T cells (not recorded which) from PBMCs. J is TRBJ1-2 and V is TRBV10-3; 7 bases map to TRBD1. CDR3 loop: CAISESRGLNYGYTF. CDR3 nucleotide sequence: TGTGCCATTAGTGAGTCAAGGGGGCTAAACTATGGCTACACCTTC.